This TCR beta chain is from a study of blood T cells in healthy people across ages. Study conclusions and caveats: With unsorted PBMCs, a conclusive comparison of naive versus antigen-experienced cells was not possible.

Trimming removed 4 bases from V and 5 bases from J, with 6 bases in between. Germline CDR1 MGHDK, CDR2 SYGVNS. CDR3 length: 13 amino acids. Sample-barcoded 5' priming and a J-beta primer mix drove a second PCR of 7 to 11 cycles. From the 5' RACE reads, TCRdb called clonotypes with MiXCR, one entry per CDR3 protein. The data contain hundreds of thousands of distinct CDR3 sequences, roughly 58% of them singletons. As to this clonotype: Its specificity is unknown.

The source of this sequence is a man in his 60s in good health. The rearrangement links TRBV25-1 to TRBJ1-6, with a possible D match to TRBD1 (5 bases). Sequenced input: blood. CDR3 in DNA: TGTGCCAGCAGTGCCAGGGATAATTCACCCCTCCACTTT. It yields the protein CASSARDNSPLHF.